The sequence of this T cell receptor (beta chain) was determined in a study of cytomegalovirus exposure and HLA in healthy donors. Study outcomes and limitations: There were around 160 TCR beta chains listed as cytomegalovirus-associated. The majority of TCR sequences were rare, yet some public TCRs appeared in many donors. The study reported that TCR beta sequences accurately predicted HLA-A and HLA-B alleles in most subjects.

CDR1 is MNHEY and CDR2 is SMNVEV in the germline V gene (reference sequence). The J segment lost 1 base and the V segment lost 6 bases, leaving 4 bases of the junction unmatched. The CDR3 spans 15 residues. As to this clone: What it recognizes is unknown.

The PCR employed 60 Vbeta primers together with 13 Jbeta primers. TCRdb's copy holds only in-frame clones and misses some; the assay was immunoSEQ multiplex PCR. The sample holds fewer than 120,000 clones, 76% seen once. This chain links TRBV27 with TRBJ1-1; 11 bases agree with TRBD1. The receptor's source is a man aged 25 to 40 in good health and CMV-seropositive. Sequencing was done on a sample of PBMCs. The CDR3 is CASRAGTGGNTEAFF. The CDR3 region has the DNA TGTGCCAGCAGAGCCGGGACAGGGGGGAACACTGAAGCTTTCTTT.